Below, 32 T cell receptor beta chains from the same sample are listed, as sequenced in a study of blood T cell repertoires in COVID-19 (dated by TCRdb to the early 2020s). Libraries were constructed by the immunoSEQ multiplex PCR assay. TCRdb limited this immuneACCESS table to in-frame rearrangements with V and J called. A share of clones is missing; checked studies link under half to unresolved V genes, and the rest is unexplained. The sample yields 250,000 to 350,000 clones; about 80% were counted once. Around a sixth of the sample is taken by the ten largest. Sequencing was done on a sample of peripheral blood. All receptors derive from an older person with COVID-19, enrolled during active disease.

This rearrangement joins TRBV7-2 to TRBJ2-2; the D gene is possibly TRBD1 (6 bases). This CDR3 contains 14 residues. Germline loops: CDR1 SGHTA, CDR2 FQGNSA. Deletions cut 7 bases from V and 1 base from J, with 10 bases between. The CDR3 spells CASNAGVNTGELFF. Written as DNA, the CDR3 is TGTGCCAGCAATGCAGGGGTGAACACCGGGGAGCTGTTTTTT.

V usage is TRBV2 and J usage is TRBJ2-2; 7 nucleotides align to TRBD1. The CDR3 is 17 residues long. The V segment lost 7 bases and the J segment 1 base; nucleotides outside the gene matches: 12. Per germline, CDR1 SNHLY and CDR2 FYNNEI. In nucleotides, the CDR3 is TGTGCCAGCATGAGGGGTAGGGGGCAGGGGAACACCGGGGAGCTGTTTTTT. Translation gives CASMRGRGQGNTGELFF.

The chain uses TRBV30 and TRBJ2-7; D call uncertain. Germline values: CDR1 GTSNPN, CDR2 SVGIG (reference sequence). The CDR3 extends over 13 amino acids. Between the trimmed V and J ends, which lost 2 bases and 3 bases, there was a span of 11 bases. The CDR3 loop reads CAWSKGEIYEQYF. CDR3 nucleotide sequence: TGTGCCTGGAGTAAAGGAGAAATCTACGAGCAGTACTTC.

The chain couples TRBV7-9 to TRBJ1-1; 7 nucleotides agree with TRBD1. V lost 5 bases to trimming and J lost 13 bases; unmatched junction nucleotides: 7. CDR3 length: 11 amino acids. Germline V gene data show CDR1 as SEHNR and CDR2 as FQNEAQ (reference sequence). CDR3 coding DNA: TGTGCCAGCAGCGGGGGACAGCCCGGTTTCTTT. This gives the protein CASSGGQPGFF. The full variable domain, its missing parts supplied by reference TRBV7-9 and TRBJ1-1, is DTGVSQNPRHKITKRGQNVTFRCDPISEHNRLYWYRQTLGQGPEFLTYFQNEAQLEKSRLLSDRFSAERPKGSFSTLEIQRTEQGDSAMYLCASSGGQPGFFGQGTRLTVV.

The gene calls are TRBV12-3 or TRBV12-4 and TRBJ1-5, with D tentatively TRBD1 (6 bases). V shed 9 bases and J shed 4 bases, with 13 bases lying between them. This CDR3 is built from 13 residues. The CDR3 DNA reads TGTGCCAGTCGAGACACAGGGAATCAGCCCCAGCATTTT. Protein sequence: CASRDTGNQPQHF.

V and J are TRBV11-2 and TRBJ2-5, with TRBD2 matching over 9 bases. J was trimmed by 6 bases and V by 5 bases; bases with no gene match: 16. Per germline, CDR1 SGHAT and CDR2 FQNNGV. CDR3 length: 17 amino acids. The CDR3 is CASSTGRAGGPSKTQYF. The CDR3 bases are TGTGCCAGCAGCACGGGTCGGGCGGGGGGGCCTTCGAAGACCCAGTACTTC.

This clone was observed a handful of times. The chain recombines TRBV10-1 with TRBJ1-5, with D perhaps TRBD1 (5 bases). The CDR3 length is 15 residues. V was clipped by 6 bases and J by 4 bases, with 16 bases between them. CDR1 is WNHNN, CDR2 SYGVQD, per germline (reference sequence). This CDR3 is CASRGPGGKNQPQHF. DNA for the CDR3: TGCGCCAGCAGAGGGCCTGGGGGGAAGAATCAGCCCCAGCATTTT.

The V call is TRBV19, the J call TRBJ1-5; D is undetermined. Trimming stripped 7 bases from V and 4 bases from J, with 8 bases between. CDR1 LNHDA and CDR2 SQIVND come from the germline V gene (reference sequence). This CDR3 has 12 amino acids. In DNA, the CDR3 is TGTGCCAGTATGGTGCAGAATCAGCCCCAGCATTTT. The encoded protein is CASMVQNQPQHF.

The V call is TRBV19, the J call TRBJ2-7; D is possibly TRBD1 (6 bases). Deletions cut 3 bases from V and 2 bases from J, with 14 bases between. The CDR3 length is 15 residues. Per germline, CDR1 LNHDA and CDR2 SQIVND (reference sequence). CDR3 loop: CASSILQGEPYEQYF. The CDR3 DNA reads TGTGCCAGTAGTATCTTACAGGGTGAACCCTACGAGCAGTACTTC.

This chain joins TRBV6-5 and TRBJ2-7, with D maybe TRBD1 (6 bases). The CDR3 has 14 amino acids. CDR1 and CDR2 from the germline V gene are MNHEY and SVGAGI. With 5 bases removed from V and 2 bases from J, the gap between germline ends came to 13 bases. The CDR3, as DNA: TGTGCCAGCAGTCCTACTCAGGGGCCCTACGAGCAGTACTTC. This codes for CASSPTQGPYEQYF.

The chain is built from TRBV9 and TRBJ2-3; TRBD2 matches at 11 bases. The CDR3 contains 15 residues. V shed 4 bases and J 1 base; nucleotides not matched to a gene: 2. Germline V gives CDR1 SGDLS, CDR2 YYNGEE. CDR3 region: CASSPGLAGTDTQYF. Here the CDR3 DNA reads TGTGCCAGCAGCCCGGGACTAGCGGGCACAGATACGCAGTATTTT.

The chain recombines TRBV30 with TRBJ1-3; D call uncertain. V was trimmed by 2 bases and J by 0 bases, leaving 8 bases between them. The CDR3 spans 14 residues. Germline-derived CDR1 and CDR2 are GTSNPN and SVGIG (reference sequence). CDR3 protein: CAWSLEISGNTIYF. CDR3 DNA sequence: TGTGCCTGGAGTCTAGAGATCTCTGGAAACACCATATATTTT.

The chain combines TRBV7-2 with TRBJ1-5; 7 positions agree with TRBD1. The ends lost 5 bases at V and 0 bases at J; junction bases unmatched: 4. Per germline, CDR1 SGHTA and CDR2 FQGNSA. The length of the CDR3 is 15 residues. The CDR3 DNA reads TGTGCCAGCAGCCCTGGACAGGTTAGCAATCAGCCCCAGCATTTT. It is translated as CASSPGQVSNQPQHF.

This clone was detected only a few times. The gene calls are TRBV7-2 and TRBJ1-2; TRBD1 is a possible D gene (5 bases). Germline lookup yields CDR1 SGHTA and CDR2 FQGNSA. The V end lost 0 bases, the J end lost 8 bases, and 16 bases lay between the germline ends. The CDR3 sequence is 15 residues long. The CDR3 DNA follows: TGTGCCAGCAGCTTAGCCCTCCTTGGGGGGTGGGGCTACACCTTC. Its protein product is CASSLALLGGWGYTF.

On this clone itself: One junction end disagrees with the germline gene, perhaps due to a read error. This chain joins TRBV10-3 and TRBJ1-1; unclear D gene. Germline lookup yields CDR1 ENHRY and CDR2 SYGVKD. The CDR3 runs 12 residues. The CDR3 DNA follows: TGTGCCATCAGTGAAGGAGTCTCTGAGGCTTTCTTT. Protein product: CAISEGVSEAFF.

A single count supports this clone. The CDR3: CASSGPGGGGETQYF. Here the CDR3 DNA reads TGTGCCAGCAGCGGGCCAGGGGGCGGGGGAGAGACCCAGTACTTC. This sequence joins TRBV5-4 and TRBJ2-5; D is possibly TRBD1 (8 bases). Germline CDR1 SGHNT, CDR2 YYREEE (reference sequence). The CDR3 contains 15 residues. The V and J ends lost 4 bases and 4 bases respectively, with 17 bases between them.

This chain links TRBV29-1 with TRBJ2-7; D remains ambiguous. The germline V gene encodes CDR1 SQVTM and CDR2 ANQGSEA. CDR3 length equals 13 residues. Trimming cost V 5 bases and J 3 bases, with 14 bases left between them. The CDR3: CSVHLGSHYEQYF. The CDR3 DNA sequence: TGCAGCGTTCACCTTGGCTCCCACTACGAGCAGTACTTC.

J is TRBJ2-3 and V is TRBV24-1; 7 bases agree with TRBD1. The CDR3 runs 15 residues. The trim removed 9 bases at V and 0 bases at J, leaving 8 bases unmatched. Germline V gives CDR1 KGHDR, CDR2 SFDVKD. The CDR3 spells CATGGQTRSTDTQYF. CDR3 in DNA: TGTGCCACCGGGGGACAGACTCGAAGCACAGATACGCAGTATTTT.

The V and J genes are TRBV4-1 and TRBJ1-3, with 8 nucleotides matching TRBD1. CDR1 is MGHRA and CDR2 is YSYEKL in the germline V gene. This CDR3 has 20 residues. After removal of 0 bases from V and 0 bases from J, the junction contained 13 bases not matched to a gene. For the CDR3, the DNA is TGCGCCAGCAGCCAAGATTCAGGACAGGGCTTATTGGTCTCTGGAAACACCATATATTTT. Translating gives CASSQDSGQGLLVSGNTIYF.

The rearrangement uses TRBV6-5 and TRBJ1-4; no clear D. Trimming took off 2 bases at V and 0 bases at J, with 10 bases between the two ends. CDR3 length: 16 residues. Germline V CDR1 and CDR2: MNHEY, SVGAGI. Here the CDR3 DNA reads TGTGCCAGCAGTTACCGTCAGTCCCCAACTAATGAAAAACTGTTTTTT. This codes for CASSYRQSPTNEKLFF.

J is TRBJ2-7 and V is TRBV18; 9 nucleotides align to TRBD2. This CDR3 is built from 17 residues. Trimming at V came to 3 bases and at J to 5 bases, leaving 14 bases not matched to a gene. Germline loops: CDR1 KGHSH, CDR2 LQKENI. The CDR3 DNA follows: TGTGCCAGCTCACCCGGAGTAGCGGGAGCTCAGGGGAACGAGCAGTACTTC. It yields the protein CASSPGVAGAQGNEQYF.

The chain recombines TRBV27 with TRBJ2-5; tentatively, D is TRBD2 (5 bases). V lost 6 bases to trimming and J lost 2 bases, with 19 bases between them. Germline V CDR1 and CDR2: MNHEY, SMNVEV (reference sequence). The CDR3 totals 16 residues. This chain's CDR3 is CASREFSLGGQETQYF. CDR3 coding DNA: TGTGCCAGCAGGGAGTTCTCCCTAGGCGGGCAAGAGACCCAGTACTTC.

V usage is TRBV5-5 and J usage is TRBJ1-5, with D perhaps matching TRBD1 (6 bases). V was shortened by 4 bases and J by 4 bases, with 9 bases between the two germline ends. The CDR3 contains 13 residues. Germline V gene sequence: CDR1 SGHKS, CDR2 YYEKEE (reference sequence). The CDR3 loop is CASSPRGNQPQHF. The CDR3 nucleotides read TGTGCCAGCAGCCCGAGGGGGAATCAGCCCCAGCATTTT.

This rearrangement joins TRBV27 to TRBJ1-2; 12 bases align to TRBD1. Germline loops: CDR1 MNHEY, CDR2 SMNVEV (reference sequence). J lost 8 bases, V lost 6 bases, and 7 bases had no gene match. The CDR3 is 14 amino acids. CDR3 protein: CASSPGQGAQGYTF. Written as DNA, the CDR3 is TGTGCCAGCAGCCCGGGACAGGGGGCGCAAGGCTACACCTTC.

This clone was counted once. J is TRBJ2-7 and V is TRBV28, with 11 bases aligning to TRBD2. V shed 7 bases and J 5 bases; nucleotides not matched to a gene: 7. CDR3 size: 14 residues. CDR1 and CDR2 from the germline V gene are MDHEN and SYDVKM. CDR3 protein: CASMVAGGSHEQYF. CDR3 DNA: TGTGCCAGCATGGTAGCGGGAGGGTCCCACGAGCAGTACTTC.

This clone has only a few counts. The chain couples TRBV5-1 to TRBJ1-6, with TRBD1 matching over 9 bases. The CDR3 consists of 14 residues. Germline CDR1 reads SGHRS; CDR2 reads YFSETQ. Trimming cost V 4 bases and J 7 bases; bases outside gene matches: 3. The CDR3 loop reads CASSVQGANSPLHF. The DNA of the CDR3 is TGCGCCAGCAGCGTACAGGGGGCGAATTCACCCCTCCACTTT.

The rearrangement links TRBV4-1 to TRBJ2-7; 8 bases agree with TRBD2. J lost 4 bases, V lost 3 bases, and 8 bases had no gene match. The CDR3 totals 15 residues. Germline CDR1 MGHRA, CDR2 YSYEKL. The CDR3 DNA reads as TGCGCCAGCAGCCACCCCGGGACTAGTTTATACGAGCAGTACTTC. It specifies CASSHPGTSLYEQYF.

With respect to this clone: The junction does not match germline at one end; this may be a read error. J is TRBJ1-2 and V is TRBV5-1; 9 bases are a match to TRBD1. Germline V gene data show CDR1 as SGHRS and CDR2 as YFSETQ. The CDR3 totals 14 residues. CDR3 nucleotides: TGCGCCAGCAGCCCACAGGGACAGGGAGGGATTAACGCCTTC. This encodes CASSPQGQGGINAF.

This clone was recorded only once. CDR3 amino acids: CATSDFSGLGYTF. The DNA of the CDR3 is TGTGCCACCAGTGATTTTTCCGGTCTTGGCTACACCTTC. This chain joins TRBV24-1 and TRBJ1-2; D call uncertain. Germline CDR1 is KGHDR and CDR2 is SFDVKD. The V end was cut by 1 base, the J end by 7 bases, with 9 bases between. This CDR3 is built from 13 residues.

This chain uses TRBV27 with TRBJ1-1; D is perhaps TRBD1 (5 bases). Germline V gene sequence: CDR1 MNHEY, CDR2 SMNVEV (reference sequence). The CDR3 length is 14 residues. V gave up 4 bases and J gave up 5 bases, with 14 bases separating them. The DNA of the CDR3 is TGTGCCAGCAGTTACGTAAGGGGCTGGACTGAAGCTTTCTTT. Its translation is CASSYVRGWTEAFF.

This sequence joins TRBV28 and TRBJ1-1, with D possibly being TRBD1 (5 bases). V was shortened by 3 bases and J by 5 bases, with 13 bases between the two germline ends. CDR3 length: 14 residues. Germline CDR1 reads MDHEN; CDR2 reads SYDVKM. The DNA for the CDR3 is TGTGCCAGCAGTTTGCAGGGAAGGAGTACTGAAGCTTTCTTT. This encodes CASSLQGRSTEAFF.

The rearrangement links TRBV18 to TRBJ1-2, with a possible D match to TRBD1 (5 bases). Germline V gives CDR1 KGHSH, CDR2 LQKENI. V was cut by 4 bases and J by 0 bases, with 15 bases left in between. CDR3 size: 16 residues. CDR3 residues: CASSHDRDSTNYGYTF. The CDR3 DNA reads TGTGCCAGCTCACATGACAGAGACTCTACTAACTATGGCTACACCTTC.